This T cell receptor beta chain was captured in a study of PD-L1 blockade in urothelial cancer (dated by TCRdb to the late 2010s). At the level of the whole study: Every patient began therapy in the mid-2010s and was given atezolizumab 1,200 mg intravenously every 3 weeks. About nine tenths of the roughly 29 patients were identified as males with urothelial cancer of bladder origin, and a prior smoking history was reported by 18 of 29 patients. An ECOG performance status of 0 or 1 was recorded for the patients, and 0 to 3 prior chemotherapy regimens had been received by the patients. Blood samples were analyzed at 3 weeks after treatment start (second dose) and at 6 weeks after treatment start. Blood samples yielded a median of 141,255 T cells and around 80,000 unique TCRs, with median clonality around 0.084. The study, an exploratory multi-omic analysis, examined somatic, immune and clinical correlates of response to PD-L1 blockade with atezolizumab in urothelial cancer. TCR sequencing covered pretreatment tumor samples and matched, serially collected peripheral blood taken before and after atezolizumab treatment. Durable clinical benefit was defined as progression-free survival longer than 6 months, and TCR features were also tested against progression-free and overall survival. Whole exome sequencing and RNA sequencing of pretreatment tumors were performed alongside TCR sequencing in the same patients. Roughly 10 patients reached durable clinical benefit, while fewer than 25 patients did not. Some 29 patients had pretreatment blood TCR-seq, some 25 had at least one posttreatment blood collection, and some 25 had tumor TCR-seq. The full study reports these points: At 3 weeks after the start of treatment, tumor-associated TCR clones in peripheral blood had expanded more in patients with durable benefit (n ≈ 23, p = 0.022). Small sample size (n ≈ 28) and many exploratory analyses mean the results are intended to be hypothesis-generating. A pretreatment peripheral blood TCR clonality below the median was linked to improved progression-free and overall survival.

What the time point label conveys for this sample: peripheral blood 6 weeks after treatment start. A total of 25 to 30 patients with locally advanced or metastatic urothelial carcinoma, treated at Memorial Sloan Kettering on a trial protocol, made up the cohort. Peripheral blood mononuclear cells were collected pretreatment and during treatment, at between 1 and 8 total time points per patient. The Qiagen DNeasy Blood extraction kit was used to purify genomic DNA from total PBMCs and from tumor samples. PBMCs were collected pretreatment and during treatment, and were isolated and stored as previously described. As for this clone: The target of this receptor is not known. Base-call qualities are not available, and no considerably larger clone is one nucleotide away.

To estimate absolute template abundance from read counts, synthetic TCR analog templates were spiked into each PCR. The immunoSEQ assay used bias-controlled V and J gene primers to amplify TCRbeta CDR3 regions from genomic DNA. Rearranged TCRbeta segments were sequenced at approximately 20X coverage. On the study's bioinformatics: Sequencing errors were corrected by clustering, and CDR3s were annotated against IMGT so that V, D and J genes could be assigned. Downstream analyses used only productive TCRbeta rearrangements, leaving out any out-of-frame or stop-codon sequences. Clonality was calculated as one minus the Shannon entropy normalized by the log of the number of unique productive sequences. Fisher's exact test with Benjamini-Hochberg correction, using a cutoff of adjusted p below 0.01, was how clones that differed between time points or between blood and tumor were identified. Held by TCRdb, this immuneACCESS table contains in-frame sequences only and omits some clones. Under half of the omission traces to an unresolved V gene where checked; the cause of the rest is unknown. V and J calls plus clone size are reproduced from that table; the DNA served to infer D and trimming. This sample is represented by 80,000 to 95,000 clones; roughly 83% of them were singletons. Of the sample, 8.4% falls within the top ten clones.

The source of this sequence is a man between 65 and 80 years old with urothelial cancer. The starting material was PBMCs, obtained around atezolizumab (anti-PD-L1) treatment.

The CDR3 here reads CASSSTGGSTEAFF. The DNA sequence follows: TGCGCCAGCAGCTCGACAGGGGGAAGCACTGAAGCTTTCTTT. The chain is made from TRBV5-1 and TRBJ1-1, with 9 central nucleotides matching TRBD1. The CDR3 goes from the cysteine to the phenylalanine over 14 residues. CDR3 DNA only is kept here, 42 bases in frame from base 1. Taken from the germline V gene, the CDR1 and CDR2 loops are SGHRS and YFSETQ. The junction shows trimming of 3 bases on V and 4 bases on J, and the gene matches do not reach 4 bases of it.